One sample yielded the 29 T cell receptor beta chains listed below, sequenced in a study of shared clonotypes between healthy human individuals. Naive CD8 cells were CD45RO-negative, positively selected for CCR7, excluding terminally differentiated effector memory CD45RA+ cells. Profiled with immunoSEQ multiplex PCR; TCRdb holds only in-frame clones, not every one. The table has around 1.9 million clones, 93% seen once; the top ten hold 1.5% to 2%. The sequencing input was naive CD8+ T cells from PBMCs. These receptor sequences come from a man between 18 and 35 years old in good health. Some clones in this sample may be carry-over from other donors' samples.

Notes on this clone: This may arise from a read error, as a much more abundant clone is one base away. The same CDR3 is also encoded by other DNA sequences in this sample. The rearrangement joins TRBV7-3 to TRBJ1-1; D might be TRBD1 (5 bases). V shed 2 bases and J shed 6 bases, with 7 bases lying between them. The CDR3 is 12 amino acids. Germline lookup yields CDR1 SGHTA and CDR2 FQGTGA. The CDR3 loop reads CASSLGGSEAFF. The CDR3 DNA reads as TGTGCCAGCAGCTTAGGGGGGTCTGAAGCTTTCTTT.

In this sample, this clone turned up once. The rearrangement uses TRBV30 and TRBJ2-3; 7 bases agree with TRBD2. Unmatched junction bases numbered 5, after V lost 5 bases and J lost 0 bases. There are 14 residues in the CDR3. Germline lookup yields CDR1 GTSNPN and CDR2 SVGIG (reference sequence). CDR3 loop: CAWWFSGSTDTQYF. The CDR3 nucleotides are TGTGCCTGGTGGTTTAGCGGGAGCACAGATACGCAGTATTTT.

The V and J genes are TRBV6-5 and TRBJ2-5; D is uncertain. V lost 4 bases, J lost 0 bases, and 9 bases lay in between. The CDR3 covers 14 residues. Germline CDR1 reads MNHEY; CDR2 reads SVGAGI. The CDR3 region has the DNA TGTGCCAGCAGTTTTTTTGAGTACCAAGAGACCCAGTACTTC. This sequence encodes CASSFFEYQETQYF.

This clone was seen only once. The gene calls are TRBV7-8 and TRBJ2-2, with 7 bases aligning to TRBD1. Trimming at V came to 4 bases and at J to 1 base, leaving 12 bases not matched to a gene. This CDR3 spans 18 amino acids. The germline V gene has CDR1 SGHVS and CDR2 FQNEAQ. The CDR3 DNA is TGTGCCAGCAGCTCCCAAAGGGGGCAGGGAGAGAACACCGGGGAGCTGTTTTTT. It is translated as CASSSQRGQGENTGELFF.

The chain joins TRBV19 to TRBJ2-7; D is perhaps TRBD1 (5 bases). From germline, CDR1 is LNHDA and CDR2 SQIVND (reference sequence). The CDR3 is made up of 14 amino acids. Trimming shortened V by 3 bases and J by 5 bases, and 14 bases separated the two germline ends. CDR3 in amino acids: CASSMGQGVHEQYF. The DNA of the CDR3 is TGTGCCAGTAGTATGGGTCAGGGCGTACACGAGCAGTACTTC.

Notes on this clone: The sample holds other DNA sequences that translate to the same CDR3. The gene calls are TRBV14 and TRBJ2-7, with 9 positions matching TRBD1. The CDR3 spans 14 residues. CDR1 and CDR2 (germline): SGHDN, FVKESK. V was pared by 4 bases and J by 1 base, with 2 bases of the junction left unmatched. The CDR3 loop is CASSPGTGSYEQYF. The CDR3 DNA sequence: TGTGCCAGCAGCCCGGGGACAGGGTCCTACGAGCAGTACTTC.

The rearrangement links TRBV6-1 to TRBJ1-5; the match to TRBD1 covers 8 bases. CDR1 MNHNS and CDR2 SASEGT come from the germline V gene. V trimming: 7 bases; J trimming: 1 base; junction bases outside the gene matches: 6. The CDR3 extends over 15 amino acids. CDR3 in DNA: TGTGCCAGCATTATGACAGGGGTCAGCAATCAGCCCCAGCATTTT. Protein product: CASIMTGVSNQPQHF.

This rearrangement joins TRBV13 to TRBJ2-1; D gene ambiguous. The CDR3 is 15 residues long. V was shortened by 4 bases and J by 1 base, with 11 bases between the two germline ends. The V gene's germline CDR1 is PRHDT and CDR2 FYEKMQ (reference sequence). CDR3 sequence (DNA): TGTGCCAGCAGCTCCCTACCTAATTCCTACAATGAGCAGTTCTTC. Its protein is CASSSLPNSYNEQFF.

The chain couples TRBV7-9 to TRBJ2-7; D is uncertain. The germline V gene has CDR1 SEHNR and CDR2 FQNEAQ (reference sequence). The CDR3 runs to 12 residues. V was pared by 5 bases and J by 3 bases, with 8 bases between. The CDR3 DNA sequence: TGTGCCAGCAGCGACATTGACTACGAGCAGTACTTC. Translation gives CASSDIDYEQYF.

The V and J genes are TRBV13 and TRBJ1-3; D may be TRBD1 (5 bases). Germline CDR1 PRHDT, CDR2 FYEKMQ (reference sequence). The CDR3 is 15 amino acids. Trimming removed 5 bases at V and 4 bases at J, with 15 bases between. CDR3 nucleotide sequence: TGTGCCAGCAGCCTCACCCAGGGCGGAGGAAACACCATATATTTT. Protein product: CASSLTQGGGNTIYF.

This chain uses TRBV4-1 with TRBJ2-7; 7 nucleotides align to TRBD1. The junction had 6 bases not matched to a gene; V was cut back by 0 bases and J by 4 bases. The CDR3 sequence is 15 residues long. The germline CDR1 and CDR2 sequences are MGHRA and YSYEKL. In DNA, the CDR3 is TGCGCCAGCAGCCAAGAAGGACAGGTCCTTTACGAGCAGTACTTC. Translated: CASSQEGQVLYEQYF.

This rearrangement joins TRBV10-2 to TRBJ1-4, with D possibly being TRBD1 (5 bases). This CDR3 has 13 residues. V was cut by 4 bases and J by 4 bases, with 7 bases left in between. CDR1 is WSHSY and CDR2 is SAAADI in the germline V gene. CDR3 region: CASSGGNNEKLFF. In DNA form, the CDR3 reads TGCGCCAGCAGTGGGGGCAATAATGAAAAACTGTTTTTT.

The CDR3 nucleotides are TGTGCCAGCAGCCAAGGTATGGGCGCAAAGAACACCGGGGAGCTGTTTTTT. Translated, it gives CASSQGMGAKNTGELFF. This chain joins TRBV4-2 and TRBJ2-2, with D unresolved. This CDR3 has 17 residues. Germline CDR1 reads LGHNA; CDR2 reads YNFKEQ. V lost 1 base and J 1 base, leaving 13 bases between the germline ends.

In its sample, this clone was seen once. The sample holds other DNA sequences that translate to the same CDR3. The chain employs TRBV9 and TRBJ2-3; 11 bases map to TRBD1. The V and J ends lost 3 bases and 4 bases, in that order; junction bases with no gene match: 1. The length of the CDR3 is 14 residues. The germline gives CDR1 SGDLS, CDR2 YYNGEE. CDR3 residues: CASSGGQGADTQYF. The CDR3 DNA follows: TGTGCCAGCAGCGGGGGACAGGGGGCAGATACGCAGTATTTT.

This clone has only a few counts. CDR3 DNA sequence: TGTGCCAGCAGTTACTCGATGGGTGAGCAGTTCTTC. It encodes CASSYSMGEQFF. This chain joins TRBV6-5 and TRBJ2-1; D uncertain. Germline V gene data show CDR1 as MNHEY and CDR2 as SVGAGI. The CDR3 spans 12 residues. V lost 0 bases and J lost 9, with 6 bases in between.

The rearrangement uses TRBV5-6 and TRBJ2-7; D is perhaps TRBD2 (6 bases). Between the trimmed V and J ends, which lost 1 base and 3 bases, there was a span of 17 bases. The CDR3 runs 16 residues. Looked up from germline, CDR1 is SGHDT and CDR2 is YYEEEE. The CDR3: CASSLRAGLRIYEQYF. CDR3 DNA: TGTGCCAGCAGCTTGCGAGCGGGCTTAAGGATCTACGAGCAGTACTTC.

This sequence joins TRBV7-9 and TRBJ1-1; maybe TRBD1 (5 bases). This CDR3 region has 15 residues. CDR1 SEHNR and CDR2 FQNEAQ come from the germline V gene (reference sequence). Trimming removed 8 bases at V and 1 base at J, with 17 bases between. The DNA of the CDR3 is TGTGCCAGCCCCCGAGGGAAGGGGACGAACACTGAAGCTTTCTTT. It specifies CASPRGKGTNTEAFF. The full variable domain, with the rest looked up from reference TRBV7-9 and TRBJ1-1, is DTGVSQNPRHKITKRGQNVTFRCDPISEHNRLYWYRQTLGQGPEFLTYFQNEAQLEKSRLLSDRFSAERPKGSFSTLEIQRTEQGDSAMYLCASPRGKGTNTEAFFGQGTRLTVV.

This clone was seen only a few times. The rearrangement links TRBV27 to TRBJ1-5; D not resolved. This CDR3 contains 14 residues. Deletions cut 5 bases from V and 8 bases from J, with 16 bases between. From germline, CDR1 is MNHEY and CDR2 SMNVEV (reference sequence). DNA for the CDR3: TGTGCCAGCAGTCCCCGTGTCGTCCCAGAGCCCCAGCATTTT. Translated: CASSPRVVPEPQHF.

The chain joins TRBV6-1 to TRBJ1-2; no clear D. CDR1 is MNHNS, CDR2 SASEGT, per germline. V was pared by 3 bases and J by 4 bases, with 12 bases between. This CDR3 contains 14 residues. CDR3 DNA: TGTGCCAGCAGTGAGGTGTACGGAGTCTATGGCTACACCTTC. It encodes CASSEVYGVYGYTF.

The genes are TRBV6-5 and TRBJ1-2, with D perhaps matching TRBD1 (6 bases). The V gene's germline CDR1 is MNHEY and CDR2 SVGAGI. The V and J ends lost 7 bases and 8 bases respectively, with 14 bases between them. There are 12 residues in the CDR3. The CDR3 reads CASTLQGNGYTF. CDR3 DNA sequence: TGTGCCAGCACCTTACAGGGTAACGGCTACACCTTC.

In DNA form, the CDR3 reads TGTGCCAGCAGCTTAGACCTAAGTAGCAATCAGCCCCAGCATTTT. It encodes CASSLDLSSNQPQHF. The V and J genes are TRBV11-2 and TRBJ1-5; D unresolved. This CDR3 spans 15 amino acids. V dropped 0 bases and J dropped 0 bases, with 6 bases sitting between them. In germline, CDR1 is SGHAT, CDR2 FQNNGV. Supplemented by reference TRBV11-2 and TRBJ1-5, the full variable domain reads EAGVAQSPRYKIIEKRQSVAFWCNPISGHATLYWYQQILGQGPKLLIQFQNNGVVDDSQLPKDRFSAERLKGVDSTLKIQPAKLEDSAVYLCASSLDLSSNQPQHFGDGTRLSIL.

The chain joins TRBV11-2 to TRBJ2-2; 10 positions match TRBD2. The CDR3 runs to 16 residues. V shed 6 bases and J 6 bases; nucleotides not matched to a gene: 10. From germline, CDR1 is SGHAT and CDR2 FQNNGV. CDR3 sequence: CASSFRASGRAGELFF. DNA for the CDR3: TGTGCCAGCAGTTTTAGGGCTAGCGGGAGAGCCGGGGAGCTGTTTTTT.

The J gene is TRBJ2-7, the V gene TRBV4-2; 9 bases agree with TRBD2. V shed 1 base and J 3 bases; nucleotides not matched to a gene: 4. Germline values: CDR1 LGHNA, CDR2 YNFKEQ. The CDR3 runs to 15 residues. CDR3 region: CASSQVEAGGYEQYF. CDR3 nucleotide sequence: TGTGCCAGCAGCCAAGTTGAAGCGGGAGGCTACGAGCAGTACTTC.

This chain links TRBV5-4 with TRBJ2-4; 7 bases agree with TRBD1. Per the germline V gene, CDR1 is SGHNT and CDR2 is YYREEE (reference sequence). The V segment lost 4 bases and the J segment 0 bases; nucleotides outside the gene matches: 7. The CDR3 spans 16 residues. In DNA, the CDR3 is TGTGCCAGCAGCGATACAGGGGCCCTAGCCAAAAACATTCAGTACTTC. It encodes CASSDTGALAKNIQYF.

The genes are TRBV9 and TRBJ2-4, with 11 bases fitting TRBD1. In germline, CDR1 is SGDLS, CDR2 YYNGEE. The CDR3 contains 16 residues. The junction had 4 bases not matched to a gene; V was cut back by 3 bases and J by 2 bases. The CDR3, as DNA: TGTGCCAGCAGCGATGGACAGGGGGCTTCCAAAAACATTCAGTACTTC. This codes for CASSDGQGASKNIQYF.

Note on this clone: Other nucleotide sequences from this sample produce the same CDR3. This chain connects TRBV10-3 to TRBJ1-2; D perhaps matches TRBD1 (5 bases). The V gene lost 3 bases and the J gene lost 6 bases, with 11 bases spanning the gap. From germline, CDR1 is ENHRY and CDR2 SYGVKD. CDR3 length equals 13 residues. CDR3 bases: TGTGCCATCAGTGATCGGGGCCCCAATGGCTACACCTTC. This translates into CAISDRGPNGYTF.

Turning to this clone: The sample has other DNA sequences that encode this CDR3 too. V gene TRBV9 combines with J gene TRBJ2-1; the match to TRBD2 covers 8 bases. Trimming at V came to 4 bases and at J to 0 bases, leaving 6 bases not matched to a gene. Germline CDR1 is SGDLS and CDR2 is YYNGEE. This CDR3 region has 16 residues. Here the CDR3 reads CASSPPGGGSYNEQFF. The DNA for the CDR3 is TGTGCCAGCAGCCCCCCGGGAGGGGGCTCCTACAATGAGCAGTTCTTC.

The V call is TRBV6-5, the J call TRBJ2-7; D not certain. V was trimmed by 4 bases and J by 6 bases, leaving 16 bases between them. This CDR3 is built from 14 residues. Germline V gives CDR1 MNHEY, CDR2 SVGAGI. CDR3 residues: CASSLTLGSSEQYF. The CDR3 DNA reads TGTGCCAGCAGTTTAACCCTAGGGTCATCCGAGCAGTACTTC.

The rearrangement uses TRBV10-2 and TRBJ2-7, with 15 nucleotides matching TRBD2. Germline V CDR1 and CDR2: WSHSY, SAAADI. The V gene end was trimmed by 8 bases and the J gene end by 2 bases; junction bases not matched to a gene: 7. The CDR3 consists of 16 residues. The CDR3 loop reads CASGGLAGGPPYEQYF. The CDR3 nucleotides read TGCGCCAGCGGGGGACTAGCGGGAGGTCCCCCCTACGAGCAGTACTTC.